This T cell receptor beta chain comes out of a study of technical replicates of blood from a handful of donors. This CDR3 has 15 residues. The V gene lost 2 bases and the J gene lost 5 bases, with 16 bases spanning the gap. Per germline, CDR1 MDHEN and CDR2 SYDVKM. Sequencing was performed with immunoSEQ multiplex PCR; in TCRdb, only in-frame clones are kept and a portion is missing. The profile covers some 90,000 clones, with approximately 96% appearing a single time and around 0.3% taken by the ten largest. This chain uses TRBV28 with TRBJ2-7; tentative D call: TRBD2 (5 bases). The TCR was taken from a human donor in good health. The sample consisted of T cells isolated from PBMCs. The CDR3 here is CASSLIGNLNHEQYF. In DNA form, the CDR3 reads TGTGCCAGCAGTTTAATCGGGAATCTGAACCACGAGCAGTACTTC.